A single sample is the source of the 12 T cell receptor beta chains below, sequenced in a study of T-cell memory formation after mild COVID-19. TCRdb reanalysed the 5' RACE reads using MiXCR and keeps one entry per CDR3 protein. Of 200,000 to 250,000 distinct CDR3 sequences listed, 7.5% to 10% are singletons. Sequencing was carried out using PBMCs or a T cell subset sorted from them (not recorded which). Source of these receptors: a man younger than 30 who had mild COVID-19 (a few samples of this study predate the infection). Cell type and time point are not known.

The chain links TRBV5-1 to TRBJ1-2; TRBD1 agrees at 7 bases. Germline assignment: CDR1 SGHRS and CDR2 YFSETQ. This CDR3 has 13 residues. Losses at the gene ends were 4 bases for V and 7 bases for J; bases not matched to a gene: 7. In DNA form, the CDR3 reads TGCGCCAGCAGCGACGGGACAGCCCCTGGCTACACCTTC. This sequence encodes CASSDGTAPGYTF.

This clonotype showed up many times. The V call is TRBV7-2, the J call TRBJ2-1; D remains ambiguous. The V gene lost 5 bases and the J gene lost 1 base, with 9 bases spanning the gap. This CDR3 region has 14 residues. CDR1 and CDR2 (germline): SGHTA, FQGNSA. CDR3 region: CASSPGRSYNEQFF. In DNA, the CDR3 is TGTGCCAGCAGCCCCGGAAGATCCTACAATGAGCAGTTCTTC.

CDR3 DNA: TGTGCCAGCAGCTTAGTAGCGGGGGTTGGAGGCTACACCTTC. Its translation is CASSLVAGVGGYTF. This sequence joins TRBV7-2 and TRBJ1-2; possible D gene TRBD1, 5 bases. CDR1 is SGHTA and CDR2 is FQGNSA in the germline V gene. CDR3 length: 14 residues. V shed 1 base and J shed 8 bases, with 14 bases lying between them.

This clonotype was counted at least ten times. The chain employs TRBV5-1 and TRBJ2-1; 10 bases agree with TRBD2. This CDR3 spans 16 amino acids. V shed 3 bases and J 8 bases; nucleotides not matched to a gene: 11. The germline CDR1 and CDR2 sequences are SGHRS and YFSETQ. The CDR3 reads CASSSAGTSDIHEQFF. The DNA for the CDR3 is TGCGCCAGCAGCTCCGCCGGGACTAGCGATATCCATGAGCAGTTCTTC.

There are many counts of this clonotype. V gene TRBV18 combines with J gene TRBJ1-3; possible D gene TRBD1, 6 bases. In germline, CDR1 is KGHSH, CDR2 LQKENI. The CDR3 contains 16 residues. V dropped 3 bases and J dropped 0 bases, with 12 bases sitting between them. The CDR3 DNA reads as TGTGCCAGCTCACCGTCCCAGGGGTTCTCTGGAAACACCATATATTTT. Translated, it gives CASSPSQGFSGNTIYF.

The chain links TRBV12-3 or TRBV12-4 to TRBJ2-3; TRBD2 agrees at 11 bases. With 6 bases clipped from V and 8 bases from J, the junction kept 4 bases outside the gene matches. There are 13 residues in the CDR3. This CDR3 reads CASRGGLAVTQYF. For the CDR3, the DNA is TGTGCCAGCAGAGGGGGACTAGCGGTTACGCAGTATTTT.

This clonotype came up many times. The CDR3 bases are TGCGCCAGCACTCCCGACAGGGACCAAGAGACCCAGTACTTC. This translates into CASTPDRDQETQYF. The chain has TRBV5-1 and TRBJ2-5; 7 nucleotides align to TRBD1. The CDR3 consists of 14 residues. After removal of 6 bases from V and 0 bases from J, the junction contained 5 bases not matched to a gene. Germline V gives CDR1 SGHRS, CDR2 YFSETQ.

This clonotype was seen more than once but under ten times. The V gene is TRBV5-5, the J gene TRBJ2-7, with 8 bases aligning to TRBD1. The CDR3 contains 14 residues. Trimming cost V 4 bases and J 5 bases; bases outside gene matches: 8. Germline-derived CDR1 and CDR2 are SGHKS and YYEKEE (reference sequence). CDR3 loop: CASSPQGAFNEQYF. The CDR3 DNA follows: TGTGCCAGCAGCCCCCAGGGGGCATTCAACGAGCAGTACTTC.

The rearrangement links TRBV20-1 to TRBJ1-2, with D unresolved. Trimming pared 2 bases from V and 5 bases from J, leaving 15 bases between. The CDR3 sequence is 14 residues long. The germline V gene has CDR1 DFQATT and CDR2 SNEGSKA (reference sequence). The CDR3 region is CSARKREGVYGYTF. In nucleotides, the CDR3 is TGCAGTGCTAGAAAAAGGGAGGGAGTATATGGCTACACCTTC.

This clonotype appeared many times. This chain links TRBV12-3 or TRBV12-4 with TRBJ2-3, with D perhaps matching TRBD1 or TRBD2 (5 bases each). Deletions cut 3 bases from V and 6 bases from J, with 10 bases between. This CDR3 spans 13 amino acids. This chain's CDR3 is CASSLGEGDTQYF. For the CDR3, the DNA is TGTGCCAGCAGTTTGGGGGAAGGTGATACGCAGTATTTT.

This chain links TRBV29-1 with TRBJ1-1, with D perhaps matching TRBD1 (5 bases). Deletions cut 7 bases from V and 4 bases from J, with 13 bases between. CDR1 and CDR2 from the germline V gene are SQVTM and ANQGSEA. This CDR3 region has 12 residues. Written as DNA, the CDR3 is TGCAGCGGGGGACGGTCGGGCACTGAAGCTTTCTTT. It translates to CSGGRSGTEAFF.

In this sample, this clonotype turned up a few times. The chain combines TRBV7-2 with TRBJ2-2; no reliable D call. This CDR3 region has 16 residues. The germline gives CDR1 SGHTA, CDR2 FQGNSA. V was pared by 1 base and J by 1 base, with 10 bases between. The CDR3 spells CASSLEMGMNTGELFF. CDR3 in DNA: TGTGCCAGCAGCTTAGAGATGGGGATGAACACCGGGGAGCTGTTTTTT.